The subject of this entry is one TCR beta chain. This sample is drawn from a study of blood T cell repertoires in COVID-19. Profiling relied on immunoSEQ multiplex PCR, and the TCRdb table lists in-frame clones only, not all of them. This sample has approximately 66,000 clones, with about 87% found just once. Germline values: CDR1 MGHRA, CDR2 YSYEKL. V lost 4 bases to trimming and J lost 3 bases, with 15 bases between them. This CDR3 is built from 15 residues. This TCR derives from a man in his fifties or sixties with acute or convalescent COVID-19. The source material was peripheral blood. The chain links TRBV4-1 to TRBJ1-2, with D perhaps matching TRBD1 (5 bases). CDR3: CASSPHRPRDYGYTF. The DNA for the CDR3 is TGCGCCAGCAGCCCACACAGGCCACGGGACTATGGCTACACCTTC.